This TCR beta chain was found in a study of cytomegalovirus exposure and HLA in healthy donors. Broader study findings: Reports indicated that the classifier achieved high specificity and sensitivity in diagnosing cytomegalovirus status.

The CDR3 runs to 13 residues. Germline CDR1 and CDR2: SGHNT and YENEEA. Deletions cut 1 base from V and 5 bases from J, with 8 bases between. Amplification used 60 Vbeta primers and 13 Jbeta primers. Profiling relied on immunoSEQ multiplex PCR, and the TCRdb table lists in-frame clones only, not all of them. The sample holds around 300,000 clones, around two thirds seen once. Concerning this clone: Its antigen is unknown.

The rearrangement uses TRBV11-3 and TRBJ1-2; D unclear. The sample comprised PBMCs. The clonotype originates from a female donor in good health and CMV-seronegative. CDR3 nucleotide sequence: TGTGCCAGCAGCTTAGGAGGGATTTATGGCTACACCTTC. Its protein product is CASSLGGIYGYTF.